Listed here are 20 T cell receptor beta chains from one sample, sequenced in a study of T cell responses to AZD1222 COVID-19 vaccine. Profiling relied on immunoSEQ multiplex PCR, and the TCRdb table lists in-frame clones only, not all of them. This sample has roughly 120,000 clones, with 92% found just once. This sample comprised peripheral blood, obtained 28 days after the second AZD1222 dose. The receptors were gathered from an adult who received the AZD1222 COVID-19 vaccine.

The rearrangement links TRBV27 to TRBJ1-6, with D possibly TRBD1 on 5 matching bases. The CDR3 spans 14 residues. Per germline, CDR1 MNHEY and CDR2 SMNVEV (reference sequence). V gave up 2 bases and J gave up 8 bases, with 10 bases separating them. CDR3 sequence reads: CASSLARVYSPLHF. CDR3 coding DNA: TGTGCCAGCAGTTTAGCCAGGGTGTATTCACCCCTCCACTTT.

The gene calls are TRBV5-4 and TRBJ2-7, with D possibly being TRBD1 or TRBD2 (5 bases each). Germline V gives CDR1 SGHNT, CDR2 YYREEE (reference sequence). V gave up 3 bases and J gave up 4 bases, with 20 bases separating them. The length of the CDR3 is 16 residues. The CDR3 DNA is TGTGCCAGCAGCTCGGGGACGGATCCTGGGGTATACGAGCAGTACTTC. It specifies CASSSGTDPGVYEQYF.

This chain uses TRBV19 with TRBJ1-5, with a possible D match to TRBD1 (6 bases). V was shortened by 7 bases and J by 3 bases, with 13 bases between the two germline ends. CDR3 length equals 14 residues. Germline CDR1 LNHDA, CDR2 SQIVND (reference sequence). This chain's CDR3 is CASNPDRFNQPQHF. CDR3 in DNA: TGTGCCAGTAATCCCGACAGGTTCAATCAGCCCCAGCATTTT. Using reference TRBV19 and TRBJ1-5 for the parts outside the CDR3, the full variable domain is DGGITQSPKYLFRKEGQNVTLSCEQNLNHDAMYWYRQDPGQGLRLIYYSQIVNDFQKGDIAEGYSVSREKKESFPLTVTSAQKNPTAFYLCASNPDRFNQPQHFGDGTRLSIL.

The rearrangement uses TRBV9 and TRBJ2-5; 14 bases fit TRBD2. With 0 bases clipped from V and 1 base from J, the junction kept 2 bases outside the gene matches. This CDR3 comprises 17 residues. Looked up from germline, CDR1 is SGDLS and CDR2 is YYNGEE. The CDR3 bases are TGTGCCAGCAGCGTAGGACTAGCGGGAGGGGTCCAAGAGACCCAGTACTTC. It encodes CASSVGLAGGVQETQYF. The entire variable domain, with the rest obtained from reference TRBV9 and TRBJ2-5, is as follows: DSGVTQTPKHLITATGQRVTLRCSPRSGDLSVYWYQQSLDQGLQFLIQYYNGEERAKGNILERFSAQQFPDLHSELNLSSLELGDSALYFCASSVGLAGGVQETQYFGPGTRLLVL.

This rearrangement joins TRBV24-1 to TRBJ2-1; D may be TRBD2 (5 bases). This CDR3 has 14 residues. The ends were cut back, 4 bases at V and 6 bases at J, with 12 bases in the middle. From germline, CDR1 is KGHDR and CDR2 SFDVKD. In DNA form, the CDR3 reads TGTGCCACCAGTGACCCCCGTCGGGGCAATGAGCAGTTCTTC. Encoded protein: CATSDPRRGNEQFF.

The chain uses TRBV3-1 (or the pseudogene TRBV3-2) and TRBJ1-2; TRBD1 might be the D (5 bases). The V end lost 0 bases, the J end lost 5 bases, and 16 bases lay between the germline ends. From germline, CDR1 is LGHDT and CDR2 YNNKEL (reference sequence). The CDR3 extends over 16 amino acids. The CDR3 reads CASSQDLTEDSYGYTF. In DNA, the CDR3 is TGTGCCAGCAGCCAAGATTTAACAGAAGACAGTTATGGCTACACCTTC.

The genes are TRBV27 and TRBJ2-7; no firm D call. The CDR3 consists of 14 residues. In germline, CDR1 is MNHEY, CDR2 SMNVEV (reference sequence). The V gene lost 5 bases and the J gene lost 8 bases, with 19 bases spanning the gap. The CDR3 loop is CASSGVGLVGKQYF. The CDR3 DNA follows: TGTGCCAGCAGTGGGGTTGGGCTAGTTGGAAAGCAGTACTTC.

Comments on this clone: The sample carries other DNA sequences with the same CDR3. J is TRBJ1-1 and V is TRBV19, with D unresolved. Per germline, CDR1 LNHDA and CDR2 SQIVND (reference sequence). The CDR3 totals 14 residues. Trimming removed 3 bases from V and 0 bases from J, with 8 bases in between. The CDR3 is CASSIPGMNTEAFF. The CDR3 region has the DNA TGTGCCAGTAGTATCCCGGGGATGAACACTGAAGCTTTCTTT.

The V and J genes are TRBV2 and TRBJ2-1; 10 bases fit TRBD1. The CDR3 spans 13 residues. V shed 7 bases, J shed 4 bases, and the junction held 1 base outside the gene matches. Germline V gene data show CDR1 as SNHLY and CDR2 as FYNNEI. This CDR3 reads CASKGQGYNEQFF. The CDR3 coding sequence is TGTGCCAGCAAGGGACAGGGGTACAATGAGCAGTTCTTC.

The chain carries TRBV20-1 and TRBJ2-1; 12 bases map to TRBD2. Unmatched junction bases numbered 3, after V lost 3 bases and J lost 0 bases. Looked up from germline, CDR1 is DFQATT and CDR2 is SNEGSKA (reference sequence). This CDR3 has 16 amino acids. CDR3 coding DNA: TGCAGTGCTAGTATGACTAGCGGGAGCTCCTACAATGAGCAGTTCTTC. Translated, it gives CSASMTSGSSYNEQFF.

The chain joins TRBV7-9 to TRBJ1-2; D remains unclear. There are 13 residues in the CDR3. The V gene's germline CDR1 is SEHNR and CDR2 FQNEAQ (reference sequence). Between the trimmed V and J ends, which lost 4 bases and 2 bases, there was a span of 8 bases. CDR3 bases: TGTGCCAGCAGCTCCGGGAACAACTATGGCTACACCTTC. Translated, it gives CASSSGNNYGYTF.

The J gene is TRBJ1-2, the V gene TRBV9; 7 nucleotides align to TRBD1. Trimming removed 3 bases from V and 4 bases from J; junction bases left unmatched: 3. CDR1 and CDR2 from the germline V gene are SGDLS and YYNGEE. CDR3 length: 13 residues. The DNA for the CDR3 is TGTGCCAGCAGCGGAGGGGGCTTCTATGGCTACACCTTC. It yields the protein CASSGGGFYGYTF.

The chain recombines TRBV2 with TRBJ2-1; 13 bases agree with TRBD2. The germline gives CDR1 SNHLY, CDR2 FYNNEI. The CDR3 is 17 amino acids. V dropped 4 bases and J dropped 6; count of bases not matched to a gene: 9. CDR3 nucleotide sequence: TGTGCCAGCAGTGGGATAGGGACTAGCGGGATTAGCAATGAGCAGTTCTTC. The encoded protein is CASSGIGTSGISNEQFF.

The rearrangement joins TRBV5-1 to TRBJ2-1; D uncertain. The V end lost 0 bases, the J end lost 5 bases, and 9 bases lay between the germline ends. Germline V lookup: CDR1 SGHRS, CDR2 YFSETQ. The length of the CDR3 is 14 residues. CDR3 in amino acids: CASSLASSDNEQFF. For the CDR3, the DNA is TGCGCCAGCAGCTTGGCCTCAAGCGACAATGAGCAGTTCTTC.

The chain carries TRBV7-8 and TRBJ2-1; the D is unclear. This CDR3 comprises 14 residues. V dropped 2 bases and J dropped 4 bases, with 9 bases sitting between them. From germline, CDR1 is SGHVS and CDR2 FQNEAQ. For the CDR3, the DNA is TGTGCCAGCAGCTTAAAGGGCAGATACAATGAGCAGTTCTTC. The encoded protein is CASSLKGRYNEQFF.

The rearrangement uses TRBV2 and TRBJ1-1; D is uncertain. Trimming pared 10 bases from V and 4 bases from J, leaving 16 bases between. The CDR3 length is 13 residues. Germline CDR1 is SNHLY and CDR2 is FYNNEI. In DNA, the CDR3 is TGTGCCACCGACCCGAACGGGAGCACTGAAGCTTTCTTT. Translated, it gives CATDPNGSTEAFF. The full variable domain, rest sourced from reference TRBV2 and TRBJ1-1, is EPEVTQTPSHQVTQMGQEVILRCVPISNHLYFYWYRQILGQKVEFLVSFYNNEISEKSEIFDDQFSVERPDGSNFTLKIRSTKLEDSAMYFCATDPNGSTEAFFGQGTRLTVV.

The chain combines TRBV7-2 with TRBJ2-3, with TRBD2 matching 12 bases. The length of the CDR3 is 16 residues. The trim removed 3 bases at V and 3 bases at J, leaving 4 bases unmatched. Germline CDR1 and CDR2: SGHTA and FQGNSA. The DNA for the CDR3 is TGTGCCAGCAGCTTCCAGACTAGCGGGAGAACAGATACGCAGTATTTT. It is translated as CASSFQTSGRTDTQYF.

Worth noting for this clone: The identical CDR3 is also encoded by other nucleotide sequences in the sample. The CDR3 DNA sequence: TGCGCCAGCAGCTTAACACAGGGTTCTGAAGCTTTCTTT. Translated: CASSLTQGSEAFF. The chain has TRBV5-1 and TRBJ1-1; maybe TRBD1 (6 bases). V lost 2 bases and J 6 bases, leaving 11 bases between the germline ends. Per the germline V gene, CDR1 is SGHRS and CDR2 is YFSETQ. The CDR3 length is 13 residues.

The gene calls are TRBV28 and TRBJ1-6; maybe TRBD1 (5 bases). The CDR3 covers 15 residues. The V and J ends lost 8 bases and 0 bases respectively, with 11 bases between them. Germline V gene sequence: CDR1 MDHEN, CDR2 SYDVKM. CDR3 DNA: TGTGCCAGCGGGGCCGTCAGCTCCTATAATTCACCCCTCCACTTT. It codes for CASGAVSSYNSPLHF.

This chain joins TRBV4-2 and TRBJ1-1; D is perhaps TRBD1 (5 bases). V shed 0 bases and J shed 5 bases, with 13 bases lying between them. Germline V gene data show CDR1 as LGHNA and CDR2 as YNFKEQ. The CDR3 loop spans 15 amino acids. CDR3 bases: TGTGCCAGCAGCCAAGAGGACCGGGGGTCGACTGAAGCTTTCTTT. This sequence encodes CASSQEDRGSTEAFF.